Shown below are 23 T cell receptor beta chains from a single sample sequenced in a study of blood T cell repertoires in COVID-19. The table came from immunoSEQ multiplex PCR; TCRdb's copy has only in-frame clones and leaves some out. The sample holds about 190,000 clones, 70% to 80% seen once. Sequences were obtained from peripheral blood. The receptors here all came from a woman aged 50 to 60 with acute or convalescent COVID-19.

The chain couples TRBV19 to TRBJ1-1; 9 bases agree with TRBD1. The ends lost 8 bases at V and 4 bases at J; junction bases unmatched: 11. The CDR3 sequence is 15 residues long. Germline lookup yields CDR1 LNHDA and CDR2 SQIVND (reference sequence). The CDR3 sequence is CASRFTGTGRTEAFF. CDR3 nucleotide sequence: TGTGCCAGTCGATTCACCGGGACAGGGCGCACTGAAGCTTTCTTT. Together with reference TRBV19 and TRBJ1-1, the CDR3 gives the full variable domain: DGGITQSPKYLFRKEGQNVTLSCEQNLNHDAMYWYRQDPGQGLRLIYYSQIVNDFQKGDIAEGYSVSREKKESFPLTVTSAQKNPTAFYLCASRFTGTGRTEAFFGQGTRLTVV.

The chain recombines TRBV19 with TRBJ2-7, with D tentatively TRBD2 (5 bases). Per the germline V gene, CDR1 is LNHDA and CDR2 is SQIVND (reference sequence). CDR3 length: 14 amino acids. V was shortened by 3 bases and J by 3 bases, with 12 bases between the two germline ends. Written as DNA, the CDR3 is TGTGCCAGTAGTATCTCGGGGAAAGGCTACGAGCAGTACTTC. Its protein product is CASSISGKGYEQYF.

The rearrangement uses TRBV18 and TRBJ1-1, with a tentative D call TRBD1 (6 bases). Germline CDR1 reads KGHSH; CDR2 reads LQKENI. V dropped 4 bases and J dropped 6 bases, with 12 bases sitting between them. The CDR3 is 13 residues long. The CDR3 sequence: CASSLQDSSEAFF. CDR3 sequence (DNA): TGTGCCAGCTCACTACAGGACAGCTCTGAAGCTTTCTTT. The entire variable domain, with the rest obtained from reference TRBV18 and TRBJ1-1, is as follows: NAGVMQNPRHLVRRRGQEARLRCSPMKGHSHVYWYRQLPEEGLKFMVYLQKENIIDESGMPKERFSAEFPKEGPSILRIQQVVRGDSAAYFCASSLQDSSEAFFGQGTRLTVV.

The CDR3 here is CASSVVVQGTEAFF. The CDR3 DNA reads TGTGCCAGCAGCGTAGTAGTACAGGGCACTGAAGCTTTCTTT. The chain uses TRBV9 and TRBJ1-1; the D gene is possibly TRBD1 (6 bases). The CDR3 has 14 residues. V was clipped by 0 bases and J by 4 bases, with 10 bases between them. In germline, CDR1 is SGDLS, CDR2 YYNGEE.

This chain connects TRBV30 to TRBJ1-3; D possibly corresponds to TRBD1 (5 bases). The V end lost 0 bases, the J end lost 5 bases, and 8 bases lay between the germline ends. The V gene's germline CDR1 is GTSNPN and CDR2 SVGIG (reference sequence). This CDR3 has 13 amino acids. In DNA, the CDR3 is TGTGCCTGGAGTGTACAGGAACGAAACACCATATATTTT. Translated, it gives CAWSVQERNTIYF.

In this sample, this clone turned up a few times. The V call is TRBV5-8, the J call TRBJ1-1; D might be TRBD1 (6 bases). Trimming stripped 4 bases from V and 0 bases from J, with 10 bases between. The CDR3 is made up of 14 amino acids. Germline lookup yields CDR1 SGHTS and CDR2 YDEGEE. This chain's CDR3 is CASSRGTLNTEAFF. CDR3 nucleotide sequence: TGTGCCAGCAGCCGAGGGACATTGAACACTGAAGCTTTCTTT.

The V and J genes are TRBV29-1 and TRBJ2-3, with 9 bases fitting TRBD1. V lost 3 bases to trimming and J lost 8 bases; unmatched junction nucleotides: 9. In germline, CDR1 is SQVTM, CDR2 ANQGSEA. The CDR3 runs 14 residues. This CDR3 is CSVDGTGYYGTQYF. In nucleotides, the CDR3 is TGCAGCGTTGACGGGACAGGGTATTATGGTACGCAGTATTTT.

The chain uses TRBV5-4 and TRBJ2-7; a weak D match, TRBD2 (5 bases). The ends were cut back, 0 bases at V and 2 bases at J, with 12 bases in the middle. The CDR3 runs 15 residues. Germline assignment: CDR1 SGHNT and CDR2 YYREEE (reference sequence). The CDR3 DNA reads as TGTGCCAGCAGCTTGGCACGGGATGCCCCCTACGAGCAGTACTTC. Translation gives CASSLARDAPYEQYF.

The chain is built from TRBV11-2 and TRBJ2-7, with no clear D. The CDR3 loop spans 13 amino acids. V gave up 5 bases and J gave up 1 base, with 9 bases separating them. CDR1 is SGHAT and CDR2 is FQNNGV in the germline V gene. The CDR3 DNA sequence: TGTGCCAGCAGCCTCCAGAATTCCTACGAGCAGTACTTC. It yields the protein CASSLQNSYEQYF.

The V and J genes are TRBV5-1 and TRBJ2-2; D not resolved. CDR3 length equals 14 residues. The V and J ends lost 1 base and 3 bases respectively, with 7 bases between them. The V gene's germline CDR1 is SGHRS and CDR2 YFSETQ. CDR3 DNA sequence: TGCGCCAGCAGCTTGCATACGGACACCGGGGAGCTGTTTTTT. It specifies CASSLHTDTGELFF. Full variable domain (remainder filled in from reference TRBV5-1 and TRBJ2-2): KAGVTQTPRYLIKTRGQQVTLSCSPISGHRSVSWYQQTPGQGLQFLFEYFSETQRNKGNFPGRFSGRQFSNSRSEMNVSTLELGDSALYLCASSLHTDTGELFFGEGSRLTVL.

The genes are TRBV6-5 and TRBJ2-7; 7 bases are shared with TRBD1. Germline CDR1 is MNHEY and CDR2 is SVGAGI. The CDR3 extends over 15 amino acids. V dropped 0 bases and J dropped 3; count of bases not matched to a gene: 5. CDR3 sequence: CASSYSRTGVYEQYF. Written as DNA, the CDR3 is TGTGCCAGCAGTTACTCCCGAACAGGGGTCTACGAGCAGTACTTC.

This rearrangement joins TRBV25-1 to TRBJ1-2, with 8 bases that match TRBD1. The germline V gene has CDR1 MGHDK and CDR2 SYGVNS. The CDR3 spans 13 residues. The trim removed 7 bases at V and 2 bases at J, leaving 3 bases unmatched. The CDR3 loop is CASKDRVNYGYTF. The CDR3 nucleotides are TGTGCCAGCAAGGACAGGGTAAACTATGGCTACACCTTC.

CDR3 bases: TGTGCCAGCGGAGGGCAGGGCAATCAGCCCCAGCATTTT. Its translation: CASGGQGNQPQHF. This rearrangement joins TRBV6-5 to TRBJ1-5; D remains unclear. V lost 8 bases, J lost 2 bases, and 10 bases lay in between. Germline-derived CDR1 and CDR2 are MNHEY and SVGAGI. CDR3 length: 13 residues.

The genes are TRBV28 and TRBJ1-2, with 9 bases fitting TRBD1. J was trimmed by 4 bases and V by 7 bases; bases with no gene match: 16. This CDR3 comprises 17 residues. Germline CDR1 reads MDHEN; CDR2 reads SYDVKM. CDR3 bases: TGTGCCAGCACCGATCCGTTTACGGACAGGGGAACCTATGGCTACACCTTC. Translation gives CASTDPFTDRGTYGYTF.

This clone was counted only a few times. The V and J genes are TRBV10-3 and TRBJ2-7, with 10 bases fitting TRBD1. Germline V gene lookup returns CDR1 ENHRY and CDR2 SYGVKD. The ends lost 5 bases at V and 5 bases at J; junction bases unmatched: 3. The CDR3 covers 13 residues. The CDR3 reads CAISTGTGDEQYF. CDR3 nucleotide sequence: TGTGCCATCAGTACCGGGACAGGGGACGAGCAGTACTTC.

V usage is TRBV3-1 (or the pseudogene TRBV3-2) and J usage is TRBJ1-6; weak D call: TRBD1 (6 bases). CDR3 length: 18 amino acids. Deletions cut 1 base from V and 10 bases from J, with 23 bases between. The germline V gene has CDR1 LGHDT and CDR2 YNNKEL (reference sequence). The CDR3 here is CASSQGAPTGTLGSPLHF. DNA of the CDR3: TGTGCCAGCAGCCAAGGGGCCCCCACAGGGACGCTGGGATCACCCCTCCACTTT.

This rearrangement joins TRBV18 to TRBJ2-3; a possible D gene is TRBD2 (6 bases). This CDR3 comprises 13 residues. Trimming took off 6 bases at V and 5 bases at J, with 12 bases between the two ends. Looked up from germline, CDR1 is KGHSH and CDR2 is LQKENI. The CDR3 region has the DNA TGTGCCAGCTCCCGAGCGGGTAGAGATACGCAGTATTTT. This translates into CASSRAGRDTQYF.

This chain joins TRBV24-1 and TRBJ2-1, with 14 bases aligning to TRBD2. This CDR3 contains 15 residues. J lost 8 bases, V lost 9 bases, and 8 bases had no gene match. Germline lookup yields CDR1 KGHDR and CDR2 SFDVKD. The DNA of the CDR3 is TGTGCCACCGGAGGGGCGGGACTAGCGGGAGATGAGCAGTTCTTC. This sequence encodes CATGGAGLAGDEQFF.

The rearrangement uses TRBV7-9 and TRBJ1-2; D is unresolved. The germline V gene has CDR1 SEHNR and CDR2 FQNEAQ (reference sequence). V was pared by 5 bases and J by 1 base, with 11 bases between. The CDR3 runs 14 residues. The CDR3 region has the DNA TGTGCCAGCAGCCGAGCGGGGATTAACTATGGCTACACCTTC. Protein sequence: CASSRAGINYGYTF.

The rearrangement joins TRBV18 to TRBJ1-2, with 9 bases fitting TRBD1. CDR3 length: 13 residues. V trimming: 0 bases; J trimming: 8 bases; junction bases outside the gene matches: 1. Germline CDR1 and CDR2: KGHSH and LQKENI. The CDR3 DNA follows: TGTGCCAGCTCACCACCACAGGGGGCCGGCTACACCTTC. Translation gives CASSPPQGAGYTF. Full variable domain (outside the CDR3, taken from reference TRBV18 and TRBJ1-2): NAGVMQNPRHLVRRRGQEARLRCSPMKGHSHVYWYRQLPEEGLKFMVYLQKENIIDESGMPKERFSAEFPKEGPSILRIQQVVRGDSAAYFCASSPPQGAGYTFGSGTRLTVV.

V and J are TRBV6-5 and TRBJ1-4, with 7 bases lining up with TRBD1. The V and J ends lost 6 bases and 8 bases, in that order; junction bases with no gene match: 9. This CDR3 has 14 residues. Per the germline V gene, CDR1 is MNHEY and CDR2 is SVGAGI. This chain's CDR3 is CASRIRTGEEKLFF. The CDR3 DNA reads TGTGCCAGCAGGATCAGGACAGGAGAAGAAAAACTGTTTTTT.

The chain uses TRBV6-5 and TRBJ1-5, with 7 positions matching TRBD1. Per the germline V gene, CDR1 is MNHEY and CDR2 is SVGAGI. The V segment lost 6 bases and the J segment 4 bases; nucleotides outside the gene matches: 6. The CDR3 runs to 14 residues. Here the CDR3 reads CASRQTGDNQPQHF. The CDR3, as DNA: TGTGCCAGCAGACAAACAGGGGATAATCAGCCCCAGCATTTT.

This chain uses TRBV5-4 with TRBJ2-7; TRBD2 matches 8 bases. Trimming cost V 4 bases and J 2 bases; bases outside gene matches: 11. The CDR3 is 16 residues long. Per the germline V gene, CDR1 is SGHNT and CDR2 is YYREEE (reference sequence). The DNA of the CDR3 is TGTGCCAGCAGCCCCGGGGGACTAGACGGGGCCTACGAGCAGTACTTC. Amino acid sequence: CASSPGGLDGAYEQYF.